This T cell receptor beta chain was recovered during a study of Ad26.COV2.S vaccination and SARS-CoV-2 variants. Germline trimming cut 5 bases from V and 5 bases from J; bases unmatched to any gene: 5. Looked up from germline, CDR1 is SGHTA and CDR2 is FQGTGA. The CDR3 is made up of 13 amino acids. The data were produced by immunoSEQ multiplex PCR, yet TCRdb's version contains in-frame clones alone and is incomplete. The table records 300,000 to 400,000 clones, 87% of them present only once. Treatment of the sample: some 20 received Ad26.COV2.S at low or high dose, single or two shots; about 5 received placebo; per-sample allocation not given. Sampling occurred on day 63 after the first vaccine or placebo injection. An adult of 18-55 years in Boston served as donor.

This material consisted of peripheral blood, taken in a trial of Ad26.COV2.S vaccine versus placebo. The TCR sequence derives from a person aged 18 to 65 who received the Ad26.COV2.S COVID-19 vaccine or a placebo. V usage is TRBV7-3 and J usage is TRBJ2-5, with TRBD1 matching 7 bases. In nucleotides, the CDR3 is TGTGCCAGCAGCGCCGACAGGGTCGAGACCCAGTACTTC. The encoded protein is CASSADRVETQYF.